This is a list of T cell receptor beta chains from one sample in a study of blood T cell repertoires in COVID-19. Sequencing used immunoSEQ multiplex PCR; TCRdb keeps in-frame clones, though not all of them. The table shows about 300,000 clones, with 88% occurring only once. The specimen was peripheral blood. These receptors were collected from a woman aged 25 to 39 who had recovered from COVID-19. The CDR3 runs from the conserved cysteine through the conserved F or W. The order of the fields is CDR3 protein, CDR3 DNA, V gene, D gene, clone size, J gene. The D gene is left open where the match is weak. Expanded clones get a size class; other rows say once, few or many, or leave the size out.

CDR3: CASSLTAGQSIRVGTEAFF
DNA: TGCGCCAGCAGCTTGACTGCAGGGCAGTCCATCCGGGTTGGCACTGAAGCTTTCTTT
V: TRBV5-1
D: .
size: .
J: TRBJ1-1

CDR3: CAISESGSYEQYF
DNA: TGTGCCATCAGTGAATCAGGGTCCTACGAGCAGTACTTC
V: TRBV10-3
D: .
size: .
J: TRBJ2-7

CDR3: CASSPSLTSGGYNEQFF
DNA: TGTGCCAGCAGCCCGTCCCTCACTAGCGGGGGCTACAATGAGCAGTTCTTC
V: TRBV7-3
D: TRBD2
size: .
J: TRBJ2-1

CDR3: CASSERTGLNTEAFF
DNA: TGTGCCAGCAGCGAACGGACAGGTTTGAACACTGAAGCTTTCTTT
V: TRBV2
D: TRBD1
size: .
J: TRBJ1-1

CDR3: CASSVGLRGEGEQFF
DNA: TGTGCCAGCAGCGTAGGTCTCCGGGGAGAAGGGGAGCAGTTCTTC
V: TRBV9
D: .
size: .
J: TRBJ2-1

CDR3: CASSVVANTGELFF
DNA: TGTGCCAGCAGCGTAGTCGCGAACACCGGGGAGCTGTTTTTT
V: TRBV9
D: .
size: few
J: TRBJ2-2

CDR3: CASSLRGGQMNTEAFF
DNA: TGTGCCAGCAGCTTAAGAGGCGGACAGATGAACACTGAAGCTTTCTTT
V: TRBV11-2
D: .
size: .
J: TRBJ1-1

CDR3: CASSVGGSQETQYF
DNA: TGTGCCAGCAGTGTTGGGGGGTCCCAAGAGACCCAGTACTTC
V: TRBV2
D: .
size: .
J: TRBJ2-5

CDR3: CASSQDGPSGGASTDTQYF
DNA: TGCGCCAGCAGCCAAGACGGGCCTAGCGGGGGGGCTAGCACAGATACGCAGTATTTT
V: TRBV4-3
D: TRBD2
size: .
J: TRBJ2-3

CDR3: CASSEGSDGYTF
DNA: TGTGCCAGCAGTGAAGGGAGTGACGGCTACACCTTC
V: TRBV25-1
D: .
size: .
J: TRBJ1-2

CDR3: CASSQNSDAGELFF
DNA: TGTGCCAGCAGCCAGAATAGTGATGCCGGGGAGCTGTTTTTT
V: TRBV3-1/TRBV3-2
D: .
size: .
J: TRBJ2-2

CDR3: CASSIRGEAGYTF
DNA: TGTGCCAGTAGTATTCGAGGGGAGGCGGGCTACACCTTC
V: TRBV19
D: .
size: .
J: TRBJ1-2

CDR3: CASRKDRAETQYF
DNA: TGTGCCAGCAGGAAGGACAGGGCCGAGACCCAGTACTTC
V: TRBV6-5
D: TRBD1
size: .
J: TRBJ2-5

CDR3: CASSSSTGETQYF
DNA: TGTGCCAGCAGTTCCTCCACCGGGGAGACCCAGTACTTC
V: TRBV12-3/TRBV12-4
D: .
size: .
J: TRBJ2-5

CDR3: CASSLLDRAEQYF
DNA: TGTGCCAGCAGTTTACTTGACAGGGCCGAGCAGTACTTC
V: TRBV12-3/TRBV12-4
D: TRBD1
size: .
J: TRBJ2-7

CDR3: CASSLRGGPGNTIYF
DNA: TGTGCCAGCAGCTTACGGGGGGGTCCTGGAAACACCATATATTTT
V: TRBV11-3
D: .
size: .
J: TRBJ1-3

CDR3: CASMGTSGANEQFF
DNA: TGTGCCAGCATGGGGACTAGCGGAGCCAATGAGCAGTTCTTC
V: TRBV2
D: TRBD2
size: .
J: TRBJ2-1